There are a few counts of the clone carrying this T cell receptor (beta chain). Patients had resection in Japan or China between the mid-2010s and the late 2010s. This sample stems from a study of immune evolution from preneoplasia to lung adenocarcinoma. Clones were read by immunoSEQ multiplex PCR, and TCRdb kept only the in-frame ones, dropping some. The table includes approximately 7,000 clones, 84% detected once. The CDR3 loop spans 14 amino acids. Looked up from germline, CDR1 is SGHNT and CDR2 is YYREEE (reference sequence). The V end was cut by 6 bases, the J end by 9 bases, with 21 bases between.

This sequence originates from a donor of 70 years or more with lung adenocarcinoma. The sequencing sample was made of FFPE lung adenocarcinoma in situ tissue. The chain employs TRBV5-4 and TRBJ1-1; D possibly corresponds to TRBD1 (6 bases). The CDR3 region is CASTTMDRFNKAFF. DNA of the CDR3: TGTGCCAGCACGACCATGGACAGATTCAATAAAGCTTTCTTT.